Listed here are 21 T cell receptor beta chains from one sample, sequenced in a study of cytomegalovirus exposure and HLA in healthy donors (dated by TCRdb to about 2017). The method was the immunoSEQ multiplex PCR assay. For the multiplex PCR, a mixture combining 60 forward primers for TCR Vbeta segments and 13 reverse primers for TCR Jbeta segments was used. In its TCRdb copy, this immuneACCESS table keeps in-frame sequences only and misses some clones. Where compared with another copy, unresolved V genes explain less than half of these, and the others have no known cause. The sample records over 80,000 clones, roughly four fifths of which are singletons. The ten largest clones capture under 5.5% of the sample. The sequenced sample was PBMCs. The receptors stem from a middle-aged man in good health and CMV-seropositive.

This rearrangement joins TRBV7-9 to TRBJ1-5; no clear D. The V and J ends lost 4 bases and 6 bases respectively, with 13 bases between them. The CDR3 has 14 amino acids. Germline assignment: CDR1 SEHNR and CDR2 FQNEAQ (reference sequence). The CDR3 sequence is CASSYDSATQPQHF. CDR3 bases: TGTGCCAGCAGCTACGACTCGGCCACTCAGCCCCAGCATTTT.

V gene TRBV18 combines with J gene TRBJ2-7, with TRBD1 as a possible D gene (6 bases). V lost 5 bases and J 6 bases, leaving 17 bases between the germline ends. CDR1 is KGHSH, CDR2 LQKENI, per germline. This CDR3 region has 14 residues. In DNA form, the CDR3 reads TGTGCCAGCTCATCAGACATGACAGGACGCGAGCAGTACTTC. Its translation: CASSSDMTGREQYF.

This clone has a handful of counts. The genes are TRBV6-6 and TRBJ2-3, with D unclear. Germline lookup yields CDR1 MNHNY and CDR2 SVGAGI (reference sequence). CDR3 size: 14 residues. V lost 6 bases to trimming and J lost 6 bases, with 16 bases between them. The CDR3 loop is CASRPMGSPDTQYF. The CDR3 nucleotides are TGTGCCAGCAGGCCCATGGGCAGCCCTGATACGCAGTATTTT.

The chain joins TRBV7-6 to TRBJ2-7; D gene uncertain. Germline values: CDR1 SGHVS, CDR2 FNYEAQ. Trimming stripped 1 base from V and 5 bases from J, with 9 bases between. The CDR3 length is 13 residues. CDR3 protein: CASSLGGQNEQYF. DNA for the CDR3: TGTGCCAGCAGCTTAGGTGGGCAGAACGAGCAGTACTTC.

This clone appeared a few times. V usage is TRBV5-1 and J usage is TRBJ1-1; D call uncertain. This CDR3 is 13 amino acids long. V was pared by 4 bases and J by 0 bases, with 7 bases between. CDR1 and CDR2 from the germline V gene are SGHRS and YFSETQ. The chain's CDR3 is CASSKTVNTEAFF. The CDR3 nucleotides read TGCGCCAGCAGCAAAACAGTGAACACTGAAGCTTTCTTT.

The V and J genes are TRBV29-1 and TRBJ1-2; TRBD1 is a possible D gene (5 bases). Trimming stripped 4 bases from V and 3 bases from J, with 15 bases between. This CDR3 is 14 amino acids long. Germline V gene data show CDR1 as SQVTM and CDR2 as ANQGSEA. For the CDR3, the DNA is TGCAGCGTTGGAGGTGGGGGGGAGGACTATGGCTACACCTTC. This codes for CSVGGGGEDYGYTF.

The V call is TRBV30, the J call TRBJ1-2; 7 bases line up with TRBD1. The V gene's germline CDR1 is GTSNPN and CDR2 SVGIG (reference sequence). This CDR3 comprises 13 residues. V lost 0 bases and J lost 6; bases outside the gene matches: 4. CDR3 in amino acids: CAWSVDRGHGYTF. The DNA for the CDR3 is TGTGCCTGGAGTGTTGATAGGGGGCATGGCTACACCTTC.

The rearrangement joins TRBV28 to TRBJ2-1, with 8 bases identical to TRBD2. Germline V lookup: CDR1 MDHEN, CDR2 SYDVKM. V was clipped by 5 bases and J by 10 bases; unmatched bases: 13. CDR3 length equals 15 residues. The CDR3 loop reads CASSRGGGTLNEQFF. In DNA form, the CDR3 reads TGTGCCAGCAGTCGGGGGGGAGGGACTCTTAACGAGCAGTTCTTC.

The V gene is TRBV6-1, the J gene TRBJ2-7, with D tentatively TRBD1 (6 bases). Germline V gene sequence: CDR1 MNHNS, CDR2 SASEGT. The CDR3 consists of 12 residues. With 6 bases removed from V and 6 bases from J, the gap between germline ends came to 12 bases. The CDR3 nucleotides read TGTGCCAGCAGAGCGGACAGCAGCGAGCAGTACTTC. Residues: CASRADSSEQYF.

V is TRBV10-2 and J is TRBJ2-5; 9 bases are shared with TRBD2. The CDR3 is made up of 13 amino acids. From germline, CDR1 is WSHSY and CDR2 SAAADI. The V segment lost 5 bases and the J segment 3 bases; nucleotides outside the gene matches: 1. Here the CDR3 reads CASSRLAEETQYF. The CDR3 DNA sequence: TGCGCCAGCAGTAGACTAGCGGAAGAGACCCAGTACTTC.

CDR3 sequence (DNA): TGCGCCAGCAGTGAAGCGGCAGCTTACGAGCAGTACTTC. It encodes CASSEAAAYEQYF. The V call is TRBV10-1, the J call TRBJ2-7, with D perhaps matching TRBD2 (5 bases). This CDR3 has 13 residues. From germline, CDR1 is WNHNN and CDR2 SYGVQD (reference sequence). Deletions cut 3 bases from V and 4 bases from J, with 10 bases between.

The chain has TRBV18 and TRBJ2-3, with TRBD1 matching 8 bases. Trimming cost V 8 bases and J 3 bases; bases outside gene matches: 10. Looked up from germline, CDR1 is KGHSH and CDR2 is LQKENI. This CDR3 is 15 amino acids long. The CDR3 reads CASQTQGARTDTQYF. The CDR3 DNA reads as TGTGCCAGCCAAACCCAGGGGGCAAGAACAGATACGCAGTATTTT.

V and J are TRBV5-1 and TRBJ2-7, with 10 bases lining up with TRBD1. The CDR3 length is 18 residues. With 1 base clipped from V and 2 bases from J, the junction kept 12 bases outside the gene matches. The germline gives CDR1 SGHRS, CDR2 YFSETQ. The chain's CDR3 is CASSLRHTGQGLPYEQYF. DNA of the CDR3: TGCGCCAGCAGCTTGCGACACACGGGACAGGGGCTCCCCTACGAGCAGTACTTC.

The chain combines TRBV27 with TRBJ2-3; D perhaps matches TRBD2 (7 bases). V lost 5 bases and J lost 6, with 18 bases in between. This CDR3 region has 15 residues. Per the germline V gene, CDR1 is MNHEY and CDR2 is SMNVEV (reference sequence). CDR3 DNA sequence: TGTGCCAGCAGTCCACGGACTAGGGGGATGGATACGCAGTATTTT. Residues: CASSPRTRGMDTQYF.

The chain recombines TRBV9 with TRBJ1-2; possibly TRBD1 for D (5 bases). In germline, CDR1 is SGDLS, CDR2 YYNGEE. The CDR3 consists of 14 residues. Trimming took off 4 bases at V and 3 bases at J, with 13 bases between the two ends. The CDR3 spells CASSPQVGDYGYTF. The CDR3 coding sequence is TGTGCCAGCAGCCCGCAGGTAGGGGACTATGGCTACACCTTC. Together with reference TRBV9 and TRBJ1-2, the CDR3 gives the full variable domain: DSGVTQTPKHLITATGQRVTLRCSPRSGDLSVYWYQQSLDQGLQFLIQYYNGEERAKGNILERFSAQQFPDLHSELNLSSLELGDSALYFCASSPQVGDYGYTFGSGTRLTVV.

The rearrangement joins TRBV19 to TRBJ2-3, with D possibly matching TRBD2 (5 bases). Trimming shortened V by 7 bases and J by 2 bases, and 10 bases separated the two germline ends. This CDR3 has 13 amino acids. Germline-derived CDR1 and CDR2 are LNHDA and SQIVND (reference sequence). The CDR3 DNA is TGTGCCAGTATTGGAGGTTTCACAGATACGCAGTATTTT. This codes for CASIGGFTDTQYF.

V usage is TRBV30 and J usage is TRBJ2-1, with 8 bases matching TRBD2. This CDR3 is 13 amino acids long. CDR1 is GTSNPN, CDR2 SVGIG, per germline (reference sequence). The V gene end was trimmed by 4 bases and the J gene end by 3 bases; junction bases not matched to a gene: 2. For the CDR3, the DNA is TGTGCCTGGACTAGCGGGCGCTACAATGAGCAGTTCTTC. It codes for CAWTSGRYNEQFF.

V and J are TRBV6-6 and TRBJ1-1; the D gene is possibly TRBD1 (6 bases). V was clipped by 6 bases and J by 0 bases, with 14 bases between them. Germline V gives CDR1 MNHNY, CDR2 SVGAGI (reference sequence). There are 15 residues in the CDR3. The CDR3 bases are TGTGCCAGCAGCCCCCTCGGACAGCTGAACACTGAAGCTTTCTTT. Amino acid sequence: CASSPLGQLNTEAFF.

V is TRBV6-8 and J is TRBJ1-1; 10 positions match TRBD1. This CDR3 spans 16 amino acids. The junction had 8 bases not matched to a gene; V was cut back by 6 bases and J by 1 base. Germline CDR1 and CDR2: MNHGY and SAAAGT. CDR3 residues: CASSRDRGRENTEAFF. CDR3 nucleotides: TGTGCCAGCAGCCGCGACAGGGGGCGCGAGAACACTGAAGCTTTCTTT.

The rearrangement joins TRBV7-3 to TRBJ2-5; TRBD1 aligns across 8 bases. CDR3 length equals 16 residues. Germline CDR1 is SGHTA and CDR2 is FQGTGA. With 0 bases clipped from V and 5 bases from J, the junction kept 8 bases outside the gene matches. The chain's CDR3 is CASSLTAGGRGETQYF. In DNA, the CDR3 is TGTGCCAGCAGCTTAACAGCAGGGGGCCGAGGGGAGACCCAGTACTTC.

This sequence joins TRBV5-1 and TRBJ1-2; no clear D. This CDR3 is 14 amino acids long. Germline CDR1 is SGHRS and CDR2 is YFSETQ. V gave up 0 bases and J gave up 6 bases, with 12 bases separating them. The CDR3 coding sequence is TGCGCCAGCAGCTTGGGTCGAGTTGAAGATGGCTACACCTTC. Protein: CASSLGRVEDGYTF.